One T cell receptor (beta chain) is described in this entry. Its antigen is as yet unknown. Data came from immunoSEQ multiplex PCR; TCRdb stores just in-frame clones and leaves some out. The table lists 150,000 to 200,000 clones, 90% to 95% of them singletons. J was trimmed by 5 bases and V by 5 bases; bases with no gene match: 8. The CDR3 is made up of 14 amino acids. Germline values: CDR1 MNHEY, CDR2 SMNVEV (reference sequence). The data belong to a study of T cell responses to AZD1222 COVID-19 vaccine. Study-wide results and limits: Clonal diversity was possibly underestimated; the donors were predominantly white British and more often female. At 160-218 and 743-854, vaccine-associated CD4 TCRs were dominant, and they spanned spike.

Sequenced material: peripheral blood, taken on day 0 of AZD1222 vaccination. The chain recombines TRBV27 with TRBJ1-1; 7 nucleotides agree with TRBD1. The receptor was derived from an adult in good health. This chain's CDR3 is CASSRYRGGTEAFF. For the CDR3, the DNA is TGTGCCAGCAGTAGATACAGGGGAGGGACTGAAGCTTTCTTT.